One sample yielded the 20 T cell receptor beta chains listed below, sequenced in a study of cytomegalovirus exposure and HLA in healthy donors. The PCR used 60 Vbeta and 13 Jbeta primers. Sequencing was performed with immunoSEQ multiplex PCR; in TCRdb, only in-frame clones are kept and a portion is missing. The table lists 170,000 or so clones, less than 80% of them singletons. Sequences were obtained from PBMCs. All receptors come from a woman between 40 and 50 years old in good health and CMV-seronegative.

This chain uses TRBV14 with TRBJ2-1; the match to TRBD2 covers 10 bases. The CDR3 runs 15 residues. V trimming: 3 bases; J trimming: 9 bases; junction bases outside the gene matches: 8. Germline V gene sequence: CDR1 SGHDN, CDR2 FVKESK. CDR3 nucleotides: TGTGCCAGCAGCCATCTAGCGGGGGCCCCCGGTGAGCAGTTCTTC. Amino acids: CASSHLAGAPGEQFF.

V and J are TRBV30 and TRBJ2-2, with TRBD2 matching over 8 bases. Trimming removed 2 bases from V and 4 bases from J; junction bases left unmatched: 3. Germline values: CDR1 GTSNPN, CDR2 SVGIG (reference sequence). The CDR3 length is 14 residues. The CDR3 bases are TGTGCCTGGAGTCGGGGGGGCCGCACCGGGGAGCTGTTTTTT. This translates into CAWSRGGRTGELFF. Full variable domain (missing parts from reference TRBV30 and TRBJ2-2): SQTIHQWPATLVQPVGSPLSLECTVEGTSNPNLYWYRQAAGRGLQLLFYSVGIGQISSEVPQNLSASRPQDRQFILSSKKLLLSDSGFYLCAWSRGGRTGELFFGEGSRLTVL.

The chain combines TRBV30 with TRBJ2-7; D possibly corresponds to TRBD2 (6 bases). This CDR3 has 13 amino acids. Trimming cost V 0 bases and J 3 bases, with 9 bases left between them. Per the germline V gene, CDR1 is GTSNPN and CDR2 is SVGIG (reference sequence). CDR3 bases: TGTGCCTGGAGTGTCCTAGCGAGCTACGAGCAGTACTTC. Protein product: CAWSVLASYEQYF.

In this sample, this clone turned up once. The V call is TRBV14, the J call TRBJ2-5; 7 bases map to TRBD1. CDR1 and CDR2 from the germline V gene are SGHDN and FVKESK. The trim removed 6 bases at V and 0 bases at J, leaving 10 bases unmatched. The CDR3 sequence is 16 residues long. For the CDR3, the DNA is TGTGCCAGCAGTGTGACAGGGTCCGTCCACCAAGAGACCCAGTACTTC. This encodes CASSVTGSVHQETQYF.

This sequence joins TRBV5-4 and TRBJ1-4; 8 bases line up with TRBD1. From germline, CDR1 is SGHNT and CDR2 YYREEE (reference sequence). The V and J ends lost 7 bases and 4 bases, in that order; junction bases with no gene match: 6. There are 14 residues in the CDR3. The CDR3 DNA follows: TGTGCCAGCCATAAACAGGGGGTTAATGAAAAACTGTTTTTT. This sequence encodes CASHKQGVNEKLFF.

The chain uses TRBV5-4 and TRBJ1-2, with D possibly matching TRBD1 (6 bases). The V end was cut by 3 bases, the J end by 4 bases, with 10 bases between. The CDR3 runs 13 residues. In germline, CDR1 is SGHNT, CDR2 YYREEE (reference sequence). Here the CDR3 DNA reads TGTGCCAGCAGCTCCCGGGACACCTATGGCTACACCTTC. It encodes CASSSRDTYGYTF.

In its sample, this clone was seen a few times. This chain links TRBV6-1 with TRBJ1-2; D is unresolved. CDR3 length: 11 amino acids. Germline CDR1 MNHNS, CDR2 SASEGT. Trimming removed 4 bases from V and 7 bases from J, with 7 bases in between. The CDR3 DNA sequence: TGTGCCAGCAGTGGAGGTAGTGGCTACACCTTC. Protein sequence: CASSGGSGYTF.

The chain recombines TRBV13 with TRBJ2-7, with 8 positions matching TRBD2. V lost 3 bases, J lost 0 bases, and 10 bases stayed unmatched. Germline CDR1 and CDR2: PRHDT and FYEKMQ (reference sequence). The CDR3 spans 17 residues. The DNA for the CDR3 is TGTGCCAGCAGCTTGGGGGGAGCTAGCGGGCCCTCCTACGAGCAGTACTTC. Translating gives CASSLGGASGPSYEQYF.

The V and J genes are TRBV13 and TRBJ1-2; tentative D call: TRBD1 (6 bases). In germline, CDR1 is PRHDT, CDR2 FYEKMQ (reference sequence). The ends were cut back, 0 bases at V and 2 bases at J, with 10 bases in the middle. CDR3 length: 15 amino acids. CDR3 in amino acids: CASSLGSGQNYGYTF. CDR3 nucleotides: TGTGCCAGCAGCTTAGGTTCGGGACAAAACTATGGCTACACCTTC.

V and J are TRBV10-3 and TRBJ2-1; 10 nucleotides match TRBD2. V lost 6 bases, J lost 3 bases, and 5 bases stayed unmatched. Per germline, CDR1 ENHRY and CDR2 SYGVKD. The CDR3 covers 15 residues. As DNA, the CDR3 is TGTGCCATCAGCCCTAGCGGGAGCCTCTACAATGAGCAGTTCTTC. Encoded protein: CAISPSGSLYNEQFF.

The rearrangement joins TRBV7-9 to TRBJ2-7; 10 bases map to TRBD1. The CDR3 extends over 16 amino acids. Per germline, CDR1 SEHNR and CDR2 FQNEAQ (reference sequence). The V gene end was trimmed by 1 base and the J gene end by 6 bases; junction bases not matched to a gene: 9. The CDR3 is CASSLGGGQGDVEQYF. For the CDR3, the DNA is TGTGCCAGCAGCTTAGGGGGCGGACAGGGGGACGTCGAGCAGTACTTC.

The chain combines TRBV21-1 with TRBJ1-1; the D segment call TRBD1 is taken from the table without a DNA check. TRBV21-1 is a recognized pseudogene. The CDR3 spans 15 residues. The CDR3 protein is CASSRDRGKNTEAFF. Written as DNA, the CDR3 is TGTGCCAGCAGCAGGGACAGGGGGAAGAACACTGAAGCTTTCTTT.

The V and J genes are TRBV13 and TRBJ2-7, with D possibly being TRBD1 (6 bases). Germline V gene lookup returns CDR1 PRHDT and CDR2 FYEKMQ (reference sequence). The CDR3 length is 14 residues. V dropped 2 bases and J dropped 2 bases, with 10 bases sitting between them. The CDR3 loop reads CASSLLQGPYEQYF. DNA for the CDR3: TGTGCCAGCAGCTTATTGCAGGGGCCCTACGAGCAGTACTTC.

In its sample, this clone was seen once. The rearrangement joins TRBV29-1 to TRBJ1-2, with 9 bases aligning to TRBD1. This CDR3 comprises 13 residues. V lost 7 bases and J lost 4; bases outside the gene matches: 7. Germline assignment: CDR1 SQVTM and CDR2 ANQGSEA. The CDR3 protein is CSAPGQGRYGYTF. The CDR3 coding sequence is TGCAGCGCTCCGGGACAGGGACGCTATGGCTACACCTTC. The whole variable domain, remainder taken from reference TRBV29-1 and TRBJ1-2, is SAVISQKPSRDICQRGTSLTIQCQVDSQVTMMFWYRQQPGQSLTLIATANQGSEATYESGFVIDKFPISRPNLTFSTLTVSNMSPEDSSIYLCSAPGQGRYGYTFGSGTRLTVV.

The chain is built from TRBV4-1 and TRBJ1-5, with D perhaps TRBD1 (6 bases). Per the germline V gene, CDR1 is MGHRA and CDR2 is YSYEKL. The CDR3 totals 14 residues. Trimming stripped 4 bases from V and 6 bases from J, with 13 bases between. CDR3 sequence (DNA): TGCGCCAGCAGCCGATCAGGGGATGGTCAGCCCCAGCATTTT. Encoded protein: CASSRSGDGQPQHF.

This rearrangement joins TRBV27 to TRBJ1-1; D unclear. Germline V gives CDR1 MNHEY, CDR2 SMNVEV (reference sequence). Trimming left V 3 bases short and J 5 bases short, with 10 bases between. This CDR3 comprises 13 residues. The CDR3 DNA sequence: TGTGCCAGCAGTTTTGGAGGGAGGACTGAAGCTTTCTTT. Its translation: CASSFGGRTEAFF.

The rearrangement joins TRBV6-5 to TRBJ1-2; 9 bases are shared with TRBD1. This CDR3 region has 14 residues. Unmatched junction bases numbered 9, after V lost 6 bases and J lost 7 bases. Germline V lookup: CDR1 MNHEY, CDR2 SVGAGI. The CDR3 region is CASRPGTGSSGYTF. CDR3 coding DNA: TGTGCCAGCAGACCCGGGACAGGGTCGAGTGGCTACACCTTC.

This rearrangement joins TRBV19 to TRBJ2-7; D call uncertain. The CDR3 runs to 13 residues. The germline V and J ends were trimmed by 6 bases and 3 bases, with 12 bases remaining between them. Germline CDR1 and CDR2: LNHDA and SQIVND (reference sequence). CDR3 loop: CASSHGRVYEQYF. The CDR3 DNA is TGTGCCAGTAGCCACGGTCGGGTCTACGAGCAGTACTTC.

The table lists this clone with a few counts. The V and J genes are TRBV5-4 and TRBJ2-5; a possible D gene is TRBD1 (5 bases). V was cut by 5 bases and J by 5 bases, with 19 bases left in between. This CDR3 contains 15 residues. CDR1 is SGHNT and CDR2 is YYREEE in the germline V gene (reference sequence). The CDR3 nucleotides are TGTGCCAGCAGTTCCCGTAGGGGCGAAGGGGAGACCCAGTACTTC. This codes for CASSSRRGEGETQYF.

The chain carries TRBV19 and TRBJ2-1, with TRBD1 identical over 7 bases. Germline CDR1 reads LNHDA; CDR2 reads SQIVND (reference sequence). J gave up 0 bases and V 8 bases, and 7 bases lay outside the gene matches. The CDR3 spans 15 residues. The CDR3 here is CASSTGSTSYNEQFF. In DNA, the CDR3 is TGTGCCAGTTCGACAGGGAGTACCTCCTACAATGAGCAGTTCTTC.